Below are 29 T cell receptor beta chains sequenced from a single sample in a study of blood T cell repertoires in COVID-19. Sequencing was performed with immunoSEQ multiplex PCR; in TCRdb, only in-frame clones are kept and a portion is missing. Among some 330,000 clones listed, roughly 90% were seen once. Sequencing was done on a sample of PBMCs or T cells enriched from blood (not recorded which). The receptors here all came from a woman in her 30s who had recovered from COVID-19.

In this sample, this clone turned up many times. The chain has TRBV20-1 and TRBJ1-1; D not certain. The CDR3 is 15 residues long. V lost 3 bases, J lost 5 bases, and 19 bases lay in between. Germline V gives CDR1 DFQATT, CDR2 SNEGSKA (reference sequence). The CDR3 nucleotides are TGCAGTGCTAGTGTATACGACGCCCCGGGAACTGAAGCTTTCTTT. As protein: CSASVYDAPGTEAFF.

The chain is built from TRBV7-2 and TRBJ2-1; TRBD2 agrees at 9 bases. Germline loops: CDR1 SGHTA, CDR2 FQGNSA. The CDR3 consists of 15 residues. The V and J ends lost 2 bases and 4 bases, in that order; junction bases with no gene match: 3. CDR3 nucleotides: TGTGCCAGCAGCTTACAGCTAGCGGGGTACAATGAGCAGTTCTTC. Translation: CASSLQLAGYNEQFF.

The chain links TRBV11-2 to TRBJ2-7; 13 bases are a match to TRBD2. The CDR3 consists of 17 residues. Looked up from germline, CDR1 is SGHAT and CDR2 is FQNNGV. V lost 3 bases to trimming and J lost 6 bases; unmatched junction nucleotides: 11. The CDR3 spells CASSFSGPGTSGVEQYF. The CDR3 bases are TGTGCCAGCAGCTTTAGCGGGCCTGGGACTAGCGGGGTCGAGCAGTACTTC.

This chain connects TRBV13 to TRBJ2-3; D may be TRBD1 (5 bases). Per the germline V gene, CDR1 is PRHDT and CDR2 is FYEKMQ (reference sequence). This CDR3 region has 14 residues. V lost 5 bases to trimming and J lost 0 bases, with 9 bases between them. The CDR3, as DNA: TGTGCCAGCAGCCAGGACATCAGCACAGATACGCAGTATTTT. It codes for CASSQDISTDTQYF.

The J gene is TRBJ1-6, the V gene TRBV6-1; D not resolved. The CDR3 consists of 13 residues. Germline V CDR1 and CDR2: MNHNS, SASEGT. V lost 2 bases to trimming and J lost 9 bases, with 8 bases between them. CDR3 sequence (DNA): TGTGCCAGCAGTGAAATGGCAGGTTCACCCCTCCACTTT. This translates into CASSEMAGSPLHF.

The V and J genes are TRBV29-1 and TRBJ1-1; possible D gene TRBD1, 5 bases. The CDR3 length is 12 residues. From germline, CDR1 is SQVTM and CDR2 ANQGSEA. Here the CDR3 DNA reads TGCAGTTCCATAGGGGTGAACACTGAAGCTTTCTTT. Protein sequence: CSSIGVNTEAFF.

The count of this clone is one. This chain uses TRBV30 with TRBJ1-2; D is ambiguous. Deletions cut 0 bases from V and 4 bases from J, with 15 bases between. Germline V gene data show CDR1 as GTSNPN and CDR2 as SVGIG (reference sequence). There are 15 residues in the CDR3. DNA for the CDR3: TGTGCCTGGAGTGTAAGTTACAGTCGGTCCTATGGCTACACCTTC. Protein sequence: CAWSVSYSRSYGYTF. Full variable domain (missing parts from reference TRBV30 and TRBJ1-2): SQTIHQWPATLVQPVGSPLSLECTVEGTSNPNLYWYRQAAGRGLQLLFYSVGIGQISSEVPQNLSASRPQDRQFILSSKKLLLSDSGFYLCAWSVSYSRSYGYTFGSGTRLTVV.

The V gene is TRBV10-3, the J gene TRBJ1-2; maybe TRBD1 (6 bases). CDR1 ENHRY and CDR2 SYGVKD come from the germline V gene. V was trimmed by 10 bases and J by 7 bases, leaving 13 bases between them. The CDR3 is 11 amino acids. The DNA for the CDR3 is TGTGCCACCAACCAGGGGTTTGGCTACACCTTC. Translating it yields CATNQGFGYTF.

V and J are TRBV2 and TRBJ1-1; 7 bases map to TRBD1. V dropped 7 bases and J dropped 5; count of bases not matched to a gene: 10. This CDR3 is built from 14 residues. In germline, CDR1 is SNHLY, CDR2 FYNNEI. This CDR3 reads CASTLRQGRTEAFF. CDR3 coding DNA: TGTGCCAGCACCCTCCGACAGGGAAGGACTGAAGCTTTCTTT.

The chain is built from TRBV29-1 and TRBJ2-2; 7 nucleotides align to TRBD1. The germline gives CDR1 SQVTM, CDR2 ANQGSEA. Trimming removed 5 bases from V and 2 bases from J; junction bases left unmatched: 8. The CDR3 is 15 amino acids. CDR3 coding DNA: TGCAGCGTTTTCCGACAGGGTCCCAACACCGGGGAGCTGTTTTTT. Amino acids: CSVFRQGPNTGELFF.

This chain uses TRBV7-9 with TRBJ1-3, with a tentative D call TRBD1 (5 bases). CDR1 is SEHNR and CDR2 is FQNEAQ in the germline V gene (reference sequence). The V end was cut by 6 bases, the J end by 7 bases, with 13 bases between. The CDR3 runs 13 residues. The chain's CDR3 is CASRRRAGNTIYF. The CDR3 region has the DNA TGTGCCAGCAGACGACGAGCAGGGAACACCATATATTTT.

This clone has more than one count but fewer than ten. The rearrangement joins TRBV7-9 to TRBJ2-3; 13 positions agree with TRBD2. Germline V gene data show CDR1 as SEHNR and CDR2 as FQNEAQ (reference sequence). The J segment lost 1 base and the V segment lost 5 bases, leaving 6 bases of the junction unmatched. The CDR3 sequence is 17 residues long. This CDR3 is CASSPYGLAGGTDTQYF. The CDR3 DNA sequence: TGTGCCAGCAGCCCTTACGGACTAGCGGGGGGCACAGATACGCAGTATTTT.

The gene calls are TRBV7-2 and TRBJ1-2; a weak D match, TRBD1 (6 bases). V was pared by 4 bases and J by 6 bases, with 12 bases between. This CDR3 comprises 13 residues. Germline loops: CDR1 SGHTA, CDR2 FQGNSA. The DNA of the CDR3 is TGTGCCAGCAGCTCCAGGGGATTAAATGGCTACACCTTC. Residues: CASSSRGLNGYTF.

The chain joins TRBV19 to TRBJ2-7; 9 bases line up with TRBD1. This CDR3 comprises 13 residues. V lost 4 bases, J lost 5 bases, and 3 bases stayed unmatched. Germline loops: CDR1 LNHDA, CDR2 SQIVND (reference sequence). CDR3 loop: CASSRDRVNEQYF. The CDR3 coding sequence is TGTGCCAGTAGTAGGGACAGGGTGAACGAGCAGTACTTC.

This chain connects TRBV28 to TRBJ1-2; 10 bases match TRBD1. The germline CDR1 and CDR2 sequences are MDHEN and SYDVKM. Trimming took 2 bases from V and 0 from J; bases not matched to a gene: 6. This CDR3 is 17 amino acids long. This CDR3 is CASSLRQGASANYGYTF. In DNA form, the CDR3 reads TGTGCCAGCAGTTTACGACAGGGGGCATCGGCTAACTATGGCTACACCTTC.

This clone was seen once. V and J are TRBV12-3 or TRBV12-4 and TRBJ1-1; no definite D call. CDR3 length equals 13 residues. V gave up 5 bases and J gave up 3 bases, with 10 bases separating them. CDR3 in DNA: TGTGCCAGCAGTCCACAACGGGACACTGAAGCTTTCTTT. The encoded protein is CASSPQRDTEAFF.

The chain employs TRBV9 and TRBJ2-1, with 7 nucleotides matching TRBD2. Trimming cost V 0 bases and J 5 bases; bases outside gene matches: 11. The CDR3 length is 17 residues. The V gene's germline CDR1 is SGDLS and CDR2 YYNGEE. The CDR3 protein is CASSVGPLGAGDNEQFF. The CDR3 bases are TGTGCCAGCAGCGTAGGACCCCTGGGCGCGGGGGACAATGAGCAGTTCTTC.

The chain carries TRBV18 and TRBJ1-3; D gene unclear. The CDR3 runs 15 residues. Germline lookup yields CDR1 KGHSH and CDR2 LQKENI. V was clipped by 3 bases and J by 0 bases, with 9 bases between them. The CDR3 protein is CASSPPRSSGNTIYF. The CDR3 region has the DNA TGTGCCAGCTCACCCCCACGGAGCTCTGGAAACACCATATATTTT. Full variable domain (outside the CDR3, taken from reference TRBV18 and TRBJ1-3): NAGVMQNPRHLVRRRGQEARLRCSPMKGHSHVYWYRQLPEEGLKFMVYLQKENIIDESGMPKERFSAEFPKEGPSILRIQQVVRGDSAAYFCASSPPRSSGNTIYFGEGSWLTVV.

The chain employs TRBV6-1 and TRBJ2-1; unclear D gene. Germline CDR1 MNHNS, CDR2 SASEGT. Trimming removed 1 base at V and 9 bases at J, with 7 bases between. The length of the CDR3 is 12 residues. This CDR3 is CASSEGVGEQFF. CDR3 nucleotides: TGTGCCAGCAGTGAAGGCGTTGGTGAGCAGTTCTTC.

The count of this clone is one. The chain links TRBV27 to TRBJ1-3; 7 bases are shared with TRBD1. This CDR3 region has 15 residues. Germline CDR1 is MNHEY and CDR2 is SMNVEV (reference sequence). V shed 5 bases, J shed 4 bases, and the junction held 8 bases outside the gene matches. DNA for the CDR3: TGTGCCAGCAGTCCCTACAGGGGACCAGGAAACACCATATATTTT. Translated, it gives CASSPYRGPGNTIYF.

This chain uses TRBV2 with TRBJ2-2; 8 bases align to TRBD1. This CDR3 has 16 amino acids. Per the germline V gene, CDR1 is SNHLY and CDR2 is FYNNEI. V trimming: 4 bases; J trimming: 4 bases; junction bases outside the gene matches: 8. The CDR3 sequence is CASSVQGVESTGELFF. The CDR3 DNA is TGTGCCAGCAGTGTACAGGGGGTTGAGAGCACCGGGGAGCTGTTTTTT.

This clone was recorded a few times. The chain couples TRBV7-8 to TRBJ1-4; D is uncertain. Trimming took 5 bases from V and 8 from J, leaving 12 bases between them. This CDR3 is 13 amino acids long. Per germline, CDR1 SGHVS and CDR2 FQNEAQ. CDR3: CASSPGLYEKLFF. CDR3 nucleotides: TGTGCCAGCAGCCCGGGTCTGTACGAAAAACTGTTTTTT.

The CDR3 loop is CASSYGQGVYGYTF. The DNA for the CDR3 is TGTGCCAGCAGCTATGGACAGGGAGTCTATGGCTACACCTTC. This chain joins TRBV5-6 and TRBJ1-2, with 8 bases aligning to TRBD1. The J segment lost 4 bases and the V segment lost 3 bases, leaving 5 bases of the junction unmatched. CDR3 length: 14 amino acids. Germline V gene data show CDR1 as SGHDT and CDR2 as YYEEEE.

The chain has TRBV27 and TRBJ1-6, with a weak D call TRBD1 (5 bases). The CDR3 has 14 amino acids. Germline V gene data show CDR1 as MNHEY and CDR2 as SMNVEV (reference sequence). Trimming shortened V by 6 bases and J by 7 bases, and 13 bases separated the two germline ends. CDR3: CASRTGQPNSPLHF. Written as DNA, the CDR3 is TGTGCCAGCAGGACTGGACAACCAAATTCACCCCTCCACTTT.

The count of this clone is one. V and J are TRBV5-8 and TRBJ1-4; D is undetermined. V dropped 0 bases and J dropped 7 bases, with 7 bases sitting between them. Germline V gene data show CDR1 as SGHTS and CDR2 as YDEGEE. The CDR3 has 13 residues. CDR3 in DNA: TGTGCCAGCAGCTTGGGGGCGGGTGAAAAACTGTTTTTT. This gives the protein CASSLGAGEKLFF.

This chain connects TRBV2 to TRBJ2-7, with D possibly being TRBD1 (7 bases). The length of the CDR3 is 15 residues. Germline lookup yields CDR1 SNHLY and CDR2 FYNNEI. Trimming stripped 1 base from V and 3 bases from J, with 13 bases between. The DNA for the CDR3 is TGTGCCAGCAGTGAAGGTCTCCAGGGGGGCTACGAGCAGTACTTC. Translation: CASSEGLQGGYEQYF.

V gene TRBV5-1 combines with J gene TRBJ1-1; D perhaps matches TRBD1 (5 bases). CDR1 is SGHRS, CDR2 YFSETQ, per germline. Trimming pared 1 base from V and 0 bases from J, leaving 10 bases between. This CDR3 comprises 15 residues. Written as DNA, the CDR3 is TGCGCCAGCAGCTTGAATCCAGGGATGAACACTGAAGCTTTCTTT. Its translation: CASSLNPGMNTEAFF.

The V and J genes are TRBV29-1 and TRBJ2-6; D perhaps matches TRBD2 (6 bases). CDR1 is SQVTM, CDR2 ANQGSEA, per germline. The CDR3 covers 14 residues. Between the trimmed V and J ends, which lost 7 bases and 2 bases, there was a span of 12 bases. The CDR3 reads CSAGDFPGANVLTF. For the CDR3, the DNA is TGCAGCGCCGGGGACTTCCCTGGGGCCAACGTCCTGACTTTC.

The rearrangement uses TRBV9 and TRBJ2-3; D perhaps matches TRBD1 (6 bases). Trimming cost V 2 bases and J 0 bases, with 13 bases left between them. Germline loops: CDR1 SGDLS, CDR2 YYNGEE. This CDR3 contains 16 residues. The CDR3 DNA is TGTGCCAGCAGCGTCCCGACAGGATCTAGCACAGATACGCAGTATTTT. This sequence encodes CASSVPTGSSTDTQYF.